These 25 T cell receptor beta chains were all obtained from the same sample, sequenced in a study of neurological immune-mediated disorders. Time point defined: longitudinal time-point 2. TCRdb used MiXCR to reprocess the 5' RACE reads, holding one entry per CDR3 protein. The sample comprises roughly 49,000 distinct CDR3 sequences, around 12% of which are singletons, and 4.5% to 5.5% rests with the top ten. The sample comprised PBMCs. The receptors come from a male donor with HTLV-1-associated myelopathy (HAM/TSP).

This clonotype came up many times. V and J are TRBV5-1 and TRBJ2-5; 8 bases line up with TRBD2. The V gene end was trimmed by 1 base and the J gene end by 2 bases; junction bases not matched to a gene: 7. The CDR3 extends over 16 amino acids. Germline V lookup: CDR1 SGHRS, CDR2 YFSETQ. CDR3 protein: CASSLSAGGIQETQYF. The CDR3 region has the DNA TGCGCCAGCAGCTTGTCGGCGGGGGGTATACAAGAGACCCAGTACTTC.

The sample holds many counts of this clonotype. This chain uses TRBV2 with TRBJ2-1; D call uncertain. CDR3 length: 11 amino acids. Germline V gene lookup returns CDR1 SNHLY and CDR2 FYNNEI. V shed 7 bases and J shed 4 bases, with 5 bases lying between them. CDR3 bases: TGTGCCAGCACAGAATACAATGAGCAGTTCTTC. This codes for CASTEYNEQFF.

Worth noting for this clonotype: At one boundary the junction diverges from the germline segment, which might be a read error. The gene calls are TRBV4-2 and TRBJ2-7; D not resolved. The V gene's germline CDR1 is LGHNA and CDR2 YNFKEQ. This CDR3 is built from 14 residues. The chain's CDR3 is CASSQGWGGYELYF. The CDR3 DNA reads as TGTGCCAGCAGCCAGGGGTGGGGTGGCTACGAGCTGTACTTC.

Ten or more counts support this clonotype. The chain joins TRBV5-1 to TRBJ2-5, with unresolved D. Between the trimmed V and J ends, which lost 1 base and 2 bases, there was a span of 9 bases. Germline CDR1 SGHRS, CDR2 YFSETQ. The CDR3 length is 14 residues. CDR3 amino acids: CASSLLSSQETQYF. The CDR3 DNA is TGCGCCAGCAGCTTGCTTTCTAGTCAAGAGACCCAGTACTTC.

As for this clonotype: One junction end disagrees with the germline gene, perhaps due to a read error. J is TRBJ2-1 and V is TRBV11-3, with a weak D call TRBD2 (5 bases). CDR1 is SGHNT, CDR2 YENEEA, per germline. The CDR3 has 12 residues. The CDR3 loop is CASRLGLNEQFF. The CDR3, as DNA: TGTGCCAGCAGATTAGGACTCAATGAGCAGTTCTTC.

This clonotype has ten or more counts. The gene calls are TRBV4-3 and TRBJ2-1, with 7 bases matching TRBD2. The V and J ends lost 0 bases and 8 bases, in that order; junction bases with no gene match: 4. The CDR3 runs to 14 residues. CDR1 LGHNA and CDR2 YSLEER come from the germline V gene. The CDR3 spells CASSQETSMYEQFF. In DNA form, the CDR3 reads TGCGCCAGCAGCCAAGAGACTAGCATGTATGAGCAGTTCTTC.

This clonotype was recorded many times. The chain is built from TRBV20-1 and TRBJ1-2, with D unresolved. Germline V lookup: CDR1 DFQATT, CDR2 SNEGSKA (reference sequence). Trimming shortened V by 0 bases and J by 2 bases, and 10 bases separated the two germline ends. This CDR3 contains 14 residues. CDR3 sequence reads: CSAREGPFNYGYTF. DNA of the CDR3: TGCAGTGCTAGAGAAGGGCCATTCAACTATGGCTACACCTTC.

This clonotype came up many times. This chain connects TRBV29-1 to TRBJ1-4; D possibly corresponds to TRBD1 (5 bases). In germline, CDR1 is SQVTM, CDR2 ANQGSEA. The CDR3 has 13 amino acids. Trimming shortened V by 7 bases and J by 3 bases, and 12 bases separated the two germline ends. The CDR3 reads CSGSGSPNEKLFF. The CDR3 DNA sequence: TGCAGCGGATCAGGGTCTCCTAATGAAAAACTGTTTTTT.

The CDR3 DNA reads TGCAGTGCTAGAGATCCCAGGGGCAGTAATGAAAAACTGTTTTTT. Encoded protein: CSARDPRGSNEKLFF. V gene TRBV20-1 combines with J gene TRBJ1-4, with TRBD1 as a possible D gene (6 bases). CDR3 length equals 15 residues. V was clipped by 0 bases and J by 4 bases, with 12 bases between them. Germline-derived CDR1 and CDR2 are DFQATT and SNEGSKA (reference sequence).

The V and J genes are TRBV29-1 and TRBJ2-7, with D possibly being TRBD1 or TRBD2 (6 bases each). The CDR3 spans 13 residues. The V gene's germline CDR1 is SQVTM and CDR2 ANQGSEA. Trimming shortened V by 6 bases and J by 4 bases, and 16 bases separated the two germline ends. CDR3 bases: TGCAGCGTGGAGACAGGAGGGGAGTACGAGCAGTACTTC. Translation: CSVETGGEYEQYF.

This clonotype was counted at least ten times. The V call is TRBV20-1, the J call TRBJ2-1; TRBD1 aligns across 7 bases. Germline loops: CDR1 DFQATT, CDR2 SNEGSKA (reference sequence). Germline trimming cut 3 bases from V and 8 bases from J; bases unmatched to any gene: 4. The CDR3 has 12 residues. CDR3 protein: CSASLQGYEQFF. The CDR3 DNA reads TGCAGTGCTAGCCTACAGGGGTATGAGCAGTTCTTC.

The table lists this clonotype with many counts. This sequence joins TRBV7-2 and TRBJ1-1; a weak D match, TRBD1 (5 bases). V lost 6 bases, J lost 0 bases, and 14 bases lay in between. The CDR3 spans 15 residues. Looked up from germline, CDR1 is SGHTA and CDR2 is FQGNSA. This CDR3 reads CASSLDGGMNTEAFF. CDR3 DNA sequence: TGTGCCAGCAGTCTGGACGGGGGAATGAACACTGAAGCTTTCTTT. The entire variable domain, with the rest obtained from reference TRBV7-2 and TRBJ1-1, is as follows: GAGVSQSPSNKVTEKGKDVELRCDPISGHTALYWYRQSLGQGLEFLIYFQGNSAPDKSGLPSDRFSAERTGGSVSTLTIQRTQQEDSAVYLCASSLDGGMNTEAFFGQGTRLTVV.

In the case of this clonotype: A read error is possible here, since a much larger clone lies one base away. The chain has TRBV27 and TRBJ2-5, with TRBD2 matching over 11 bases. The germline gives CDR1 MNHEY, CDR2 SMNVEV (reference sequence). V shed 0 bases, J shed 6 bases, and the junction held 15 bases outside the gene matches. This CDR3 region has 19 residues. The chain's CDR3 is CASSLSGNSGGVTSKTQYF. For the CDR3, the DNA is TGTGCCAGCAGTTTATCCGGGAATAGCGGGGGGGTTACGTCCAAGACCCAGTACTTC.

In this sample, this clonotype turned up many times. The chain carries TRBV20-1 and TRBJ2-5; weak D call: TRBD1 (5 bases). Trimming pared 6 bases from V and 2 bases from J, leaving 10 bases between. CDR1 DFQATT and CDR2 SNEGSKA come from the germline V gene (reference sequence). The CDR3 runs 12 residues. This chain's CDR3 is CSAHRQQETQYF. CDR3 coding DNA: TGCAGTGCCCACAGACAGCAAGAGACCCAGTACTTC.

This clonotype was seen only a few times. The rearrangement uses TRBV9 and TRBJ1-2; D might be TRBD1 (6 bases). V shed 0 bases and J shed 3 bases, with 12 bases lying between them. This CDR3 has 15 amino acids. CDR1 and CDR2 from the germline V gene are SGDLS and YYNGEE. CDR3 residues: CASSVEDSSYYGYTF. In DNA form, the CDR3 reads TGTGCCAGCAGCGTAGAGGACAGCTCCTACTATGGCTACACCTTC. Drawing the rest from reference TRBV9 and TRBJ1-2, the complete variable domain is DSGVTQTPKHLITATGQRVTLRCSPRSGDLSVYWYQQSLDQGLQFLIQYYNGEERAKGNILERFSAQQFPDLHSELNLSSLELGDSALYFCASSVEDSSYYGYTFGSGTRLTVV.

Worth noting for this clonotype: This may arise from a read error, as a much more abundant clone is one base away. The CDR3 DNA follows: TGCGCCATCAGCGGACCAGGGGGAACTGAAGCTTTCTTT. Translated, it gives CAISGPGGTEAFF. The rearrangement joins TRBV5-1 to TRBJ1-1; 7 bases are a match to TRBD1. CDR1 is SGHRS, CDR2 YFSETQ, per germline. The CDR3 is 13 residues long.

This clonotype showed up many times. The rearrangement links TRBV12-3 or TRBV12-4 to TRBJ1-2, with a tentative D call TRBD1 (6 bases). The CDR3 totals 14 residues. V was shortened by 3 bases and J by 2 bases, with 10 bases between the two germline ends. The CDR3 nucleotides read TGTGCCAGCAGTTTCTCCCAGGGGAACTATGGCTACACCTTC. Translated, it gives CASSFSQGNYGYTF.

A few counts support this clonotype. The CDR3 spells CASSRRTGNEDTQYF. The CDR3 nucleotides are TGCGCCAGCAGCAGAAGGACAGGGAATGAAGATACGCAGTATTTT. The chain uses TRBV5-1 and TRBJ2-3; 8 bases align to TRBD1. Trimming removed 4 bases from V and 5 bases from J; junction bases left unmatched: 9. Germline CDR1 and CDR2: SGHRS and YFSETQ. The CDR3 consists of 15 residues.

Note on this clonotype: This CDR3 fails to terminate in the conserved phenylalanine or tryptophan, so it likely reflects a read error. It is unclear where the CDR3 begins or ends on the DNA, so no DNA is shown, and the CDR3 is as TCRdb lists it. The gene calls are TRBV28 and TRBJ1-3. The CDR3 numbers 14 amino acids, ends counted. Germline V lookup: CDR1 MDHEN, CDR2 SYDVKM. Here the CDR3 reads CASSFVISGNTINL.

This clonotype was counted at least ten times. The V call is TRBV18, the J call TRBJ1-4; D not certain. Per the germline V gene, CDR1 is KGHSH and CDR2 is LQKENI. Deletions cut 3 bases from V and 7 bases from J, with 9 bases between. The length of the CDR3 is 13 residues. CDR3 sequence reads: CASSPLDFEKLFF. Written as DNA, the CDR3 is TGTGCCAGCTCACCTCTAGATTTTGAAAAACTGTTTTTT.

Points on this clonotype: A clone one base away is much larger, so this may be a read error. The chain recombines TRBV20-1 with TRBJ2-1; TRBD1 matches at 9 bases. The CDR3 runs to 17 residues. The germline V gene has CDR1 DFQATT and CDR2 SNEGSKA (reference sequence). DNA of the CDR3: TGCAGAGCTAGCCCCTTTCGGGGACAGGGATACTACAATGAGCAGTTCTTC. Its protein is CRASPFRGQGYYNEQFF.

This clonotype has just a few counts. This chain uses TRBV27 with TRBJ1-4; 10 bases agree with TRBD1. J was trimmed by 6 bases and V by 8 bases; bases with no gene match: 3. This CDR3 comprises 13 residues. Germline V lookup: CDR1 MNHEY, CDR2 SMNVEV (reference sequence). Here the CDR3 reads CASRTGGYEKLFF. Written as DNA, the CDR3 is TGTGCCAGCCGGACAGGGGGGTATGAAAAACTGTTTTTT.

The chain carries TRBV3-1 and TRBJ1-6, with D perhaps TRBD1 (5 bases). Germline V gene data show CDR1 as LGHDT and CDR2 as YNNKEL (reference sequence). The CDR3 has 14 residues. V was trimmed by 3 bases and J by 7 bases, leaving 10 bases between them. The CDR3 DNA reads as TGTGCCAGCAGCCACGGGGCTCGGAATTCACCCCTCCACTTT. Translated, it gives CASSHGARNSPLHF.

This clonotype was counted at least ten times. The J gene is TRBJ2-7, the V gene TRBV5-5; maybe TRBD1 (6 bases). The V and J ends lost 3 bases and 3 bases respectively, with 13 bases between them. CDR3 length: 14 residues. Germline V gives CDR1 SGHKS, CDR2 YYEKEE (reference sequence). This CDR3 is CASSSPDRYYEQYF. The CDR3 coding sequence is TGTGCCAGCAGCTCACCGGACAGATACTACGAGCAGTACTTC.

This clonotype was seen repeatedly, ten times or more. The chain carries TRBV11-2 and TRBJ2-7; unclear D gene. Germline V CDR1 and CDR2: SGHAT, FQNNGV. This CDR3 contains 15 residues. V lost 5 bases and J lost 3, with 17 bases in between. The CDR3 loop reads CASSPFRAGDYEQYF. CDR3 nucleotides: TGTGCCAGCAGCCCCTTCCGGGCAGGAGACTACGAGCAGTACTTC.